The source of this TCR beta chain is a study of blood T cells in healthy people across ages. Only a few counts were recorded for this clonotype. Its antigen is currently unknown. General study findings and limits: It was held that the diversity estimates obtained from one million T cells were underestimates. The unsorted PBMCs prevented any conclusive comparison of naive versus antigen-experienced cells.

A second about 6 to 11 cycle PCR used barcoded and J-beta primers. Every individual sample yielded 2.5 million or more paired-end reads (each containing CDR3). MiXCR, applied by TCRdb to the 5' RACE reads, yields one record per CDR3 protein. The sample yields some 1.5 million distinct CDR3 sequences, approximately 43% seen once. The CDR3 runs 13 residues. Germline V CDR1 and CDR2: SGHRS, YFSETQ. The J segment lost 4 bases and the V segment lost 8 bases, leaving 7 bases of the junction unmatched. J is TRBJ2-7 and V is TRBV5-1, with TRBD1 matching 9 bases. The sequence was collected from a woman younger than 30 in good health. The sample taken for sequencing was blood. This CDR3 is CASRGQGWYEQYF. The CDR3 DNA reads TGCGCCAGTAGGGGACAGGGCTGGTACGAGCAGTACTTC. Filled out from reference TRBV5-1 and TRBJ2-7, the complete variable domain reads KAGVTQTPRYLIKTRGQQVTLSCSPISGHRSVSWYQQTPGQGLQFLFEYFSETQRNKGNFPGRFSGRQFSNSRSEMNVSTLELGDSALYLCASRGQGWYEQYFGPGTRLTVT.